The clone carrying this T cell receptor beta chain has just a few counts. Its antigen is not known. The entry originates in a study of T cells after yellow fever vaccination. Turning to the study itself: It was SMART-Seq v4 Ultra Low Input that prepared the fractions with low cell numbers.

The 5'RACE template-switching step produced TCR cDNA and added a universal primer site and UMIs. Each CDR3 protein gets one entry after TCRdb re-called the 5' RACE reads with MiXCR. The sample holds about 350,000 distinct CDR3 sequences, about 4% seen once. Germline loops: CDR1 SGHTA, CDR2 FQGNSA. This CDR3 is 15 amino acids long. Trimming cost V 1 base and J 6 bases, with 13 bases left between them. Study-level points and caveats: The CD4 and CD8 compartments had a small share of their clonotypes in common. The study re-detected most primary-vaccination clones after the booster (around 96% CD4, roughly 91% CD8).

The rearrangement joins TRBV7-2 to TRBJ1-5; D is unclear. The sample here was PBMCs, taken 5 days after the yellow fever booster vaccination. The clonotype was recovered from a man between 18 and 35 years old who received the YFV17D yellow fever vaccine. CDR3 DNA: TGTGCCAGCAGCTTAGTAGCTGGGAGCGGTCAGCCCCAGCATTTT. It yields the protein CASSLVAGSGQPQHF.